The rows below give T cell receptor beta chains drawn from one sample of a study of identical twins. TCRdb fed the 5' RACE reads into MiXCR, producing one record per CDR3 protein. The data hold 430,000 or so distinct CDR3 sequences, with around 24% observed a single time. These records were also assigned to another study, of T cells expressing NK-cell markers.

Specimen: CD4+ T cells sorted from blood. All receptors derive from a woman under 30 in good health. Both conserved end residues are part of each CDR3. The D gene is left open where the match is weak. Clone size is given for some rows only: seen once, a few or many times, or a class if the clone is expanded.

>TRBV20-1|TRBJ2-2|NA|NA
TGCAGTGTAAGAGGGGCGAACACCGGGGAGCTGTTTTTT
CSVRGANTGELFF
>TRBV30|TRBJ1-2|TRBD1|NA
TGTGCCTGGAGTGTACCACTAGGGACAGGGCGAGGCTACACCTTC
CAWSVPLGTGRGYTF
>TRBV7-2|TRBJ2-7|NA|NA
TGTGCCAGCAGCTTAGGGGGCCCACCCTACGAGCAGTACTTC
CASSLGGPPYEQYF
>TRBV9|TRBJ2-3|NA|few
TGTGCCAGCAGCACCCCATACACAGATACGCAGTATTTT
CASSTPYTDTQYF
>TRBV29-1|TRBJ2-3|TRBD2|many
TGCAGCGTTGACGGACTAGCGGGAAAAACAGATACGCAGTATTTT
CSVDGLAGKTDTQYF
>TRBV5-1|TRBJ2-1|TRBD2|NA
TGCGCCAGCAGCTACGGACTAGCAGCGAATGAGCAGTTCTTC
CASSYGLAANEQFF
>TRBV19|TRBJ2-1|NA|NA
TGTGCCAGTAGTATTTTGGCTGGCAGGTTCGGTAATGAGCAGTTCTTC
CASSILAGRFGNEQFF
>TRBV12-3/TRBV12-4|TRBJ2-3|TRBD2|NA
TGTGCCAGCAGTTACCTCGGGGGGACGCAGTATTTT
CASSYLGGTQYF
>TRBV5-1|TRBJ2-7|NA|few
TGCGCCAGCAGCTTGGTGGCCTCGCCTCCCTACGAGCAGTACTTC
CASSLVASPPYEQYF
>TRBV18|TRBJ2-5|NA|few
TGTGCCAGCTCACCAATGGTTCAAGAGACCCAGTACTTC
CASSPMVQETQYF
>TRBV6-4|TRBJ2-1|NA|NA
TGTGCCAGCAGTGCTCAAGCGGGCTCCTACAATGAGCAGTTCTTC
CASSAQAGSYNEQFF
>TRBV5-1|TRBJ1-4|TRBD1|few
TGCGCCAGCAGCCCGGGGATGACAGGGGGGAATGAAAAACTGTTTTTT
CASSPGMTGGNEKLFF
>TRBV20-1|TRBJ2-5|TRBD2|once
TGCAGTGCTCGGGCAGCGGGAGAAGGAGAGACCCAGTACTTC
CSARAAGEGETQYF
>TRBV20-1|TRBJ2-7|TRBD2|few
TGCAGTGCTAGAGATTTACTAGCGGGAGGGTCCGTGACCTTC
CSARDLLAGGSVTF
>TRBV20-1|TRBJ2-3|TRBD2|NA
TGCAGTGCTAGGCCCTCCGGGGGGGGAACAGATACGCAGTATTTT
CSARPSGGGTDTQYF
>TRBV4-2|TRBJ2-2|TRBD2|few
TGTGCCAGCAGCCCCGGACTAGCCCTGACCGGGGAGCTGTTTTTT
CASSPGLALTGELFF
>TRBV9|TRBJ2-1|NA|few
TGTGCCAGCAGCGTAGTAGGACTCAACAATGAGCAGTTCTTC
CASSVVGLNNEQFF
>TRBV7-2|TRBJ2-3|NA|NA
TGTGCCAGCAGCCTGGGGCGGGGCGTCGATACGCAGTATTTT
CASSLGRGVDTQYF
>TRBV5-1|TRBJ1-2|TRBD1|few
TGCGCCAGCAGCCGAACAGGGGCTCGTGGCTACACCTTC
CASSRTGARGYTF
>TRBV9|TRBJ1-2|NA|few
TGTGCCAGCAGCTCCTATGCGGGAGGCTATGGCTACACCTTC
CASSSYAGGYGYTF
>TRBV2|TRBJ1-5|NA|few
TGTGCCAGCAGAAAAAGGCTTTGGGGGGATCAGCCCCAGCATTTT
CASRKRLWGDQPQHF
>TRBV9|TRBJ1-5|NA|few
TGTGCCAGCAGCGAGGGCGTCGATCAGCCCCAGCATTTT
CASSEGVDQPQHF
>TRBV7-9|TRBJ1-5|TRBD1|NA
TGTGCCAGCGGCAGGGGGCCCAGCAATCAGCCCCAGCATTTT
CASGRGPSNQPQHF
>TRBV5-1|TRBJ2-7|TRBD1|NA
TGCGCCAGCAACCCCGACAGGGGGGTCAACGAGCAGTACTTC
CASNPDRGVNEQYF
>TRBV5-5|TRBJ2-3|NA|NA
TGTGCCAGCAGCTTCGGACCGCCAACTAGCACAGATACGCAGTATTTT
CASSFGPPTSTDTQYF
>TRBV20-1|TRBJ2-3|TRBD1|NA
TGCAGTGTCCAAGGGGGCCCAGATACGCAGTATTTT
CSVQGGPDTQYF
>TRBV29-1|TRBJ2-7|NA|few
TGCAGCGTTGTGCCGCGGAGTTCCTACGAGCAGTACTTC
CSVVPRSSYEQYF
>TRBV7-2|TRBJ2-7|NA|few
TGTGCCAGCAGCGTTCAGGGAACCGAGCAGTACTTC
CASSVQGTEQYF
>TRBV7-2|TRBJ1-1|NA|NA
TGTGCCAGCAGCTTGTCAGGCACTGAAGCTTTCTTT
CASSLSGTEAFF
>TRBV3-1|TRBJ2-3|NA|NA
TGTGCCAGCAGCCTTGGCCGATATAGTAGGTATTTT
CASSLGRYSRYF
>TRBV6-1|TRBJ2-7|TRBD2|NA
TGTGCCAGCTCCGAGTGGGCTAGCGGGAGGGACGAGCAGTACTTC
CASSEWASGRDEQYF
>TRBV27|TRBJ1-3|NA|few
TGTGCCAGCAGCACCCGGGGGGCTGGAAACACCATATATTTT
CASSTRGAGNTIYF
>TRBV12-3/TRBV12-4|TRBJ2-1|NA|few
TGTGCCAGCAGTTACCGTGGGGACAATGAGCAGTTCTTC
CASSYRGDNEQFF
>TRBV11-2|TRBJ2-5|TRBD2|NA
TGTGCCAGCAGCTTCGGGACTAGCGGAAAAGAGACCCAGTACTTC
CASSFGTSGKETQYF
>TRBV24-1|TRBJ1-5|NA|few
TGTGCCACCCAACGGGGTTGGGGTCAGCCCCAGCATTTT
CATQRGWGQPQHF
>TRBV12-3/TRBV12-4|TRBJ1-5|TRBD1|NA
TGTGCCAGCATGCGGGACAGGGGAAATCAGCCCCAGCATTTT
CASMRDRGNQPQHF
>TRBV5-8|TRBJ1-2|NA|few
TGTGCCAGCAGCTTGAAAGGGGGTGTCTATGGCTACACCTTC
CASSLKGGVYGYTF
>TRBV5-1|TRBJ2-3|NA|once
TGCGCCAGCAGCTTAGAGCGTTCAGATACGCAGTATTTT
CASSLERSDTQYF
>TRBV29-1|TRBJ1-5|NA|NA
TGCAGCGGTGCACAGGGTAGCAATCAGCCCCAGCATTTT
CSGAQGSNQPQHF
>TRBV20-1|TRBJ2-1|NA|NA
TGCAGTGCTAGAGATACCAGATTCAATGAGCAGTTCTTC
CSARDTRFNEQFF
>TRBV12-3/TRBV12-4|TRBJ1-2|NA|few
TGTGCCAGCAGTTTAGTCCAGCCGATCTATGGCTACACCTTC
CASSLVQPIYGYTF
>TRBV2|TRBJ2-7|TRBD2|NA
TGTGCCAGCAGCGGGACTAGCGGGTCGGCCCGCTCCTACGAGCAGTACTTC
CASSGTSGSARSYEQYF
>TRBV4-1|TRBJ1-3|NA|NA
TGCGCCAGCAGCCAAGCGATCCTCTCTGGAAACACCATATATTTT
CASSQAILSGNTIYF
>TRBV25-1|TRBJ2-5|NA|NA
TGTGCCAGCAGTGAATTGTTAAGAGGGGAGACCCAGTACTTC
CASSELLRGETQYF
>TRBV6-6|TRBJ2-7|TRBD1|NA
TGTGCCAGCCGGACAGGGGTCTCCTACGAGCAGTACTTC
CASRTGVSYEQYF
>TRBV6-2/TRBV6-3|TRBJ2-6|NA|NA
TGTGCCAGCAGTTACTTTTCTGGGGCCAACGTCCTGACTTTC
CASSYFSGANVLTF
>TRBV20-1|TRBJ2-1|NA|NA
TGCAGTGCTAGAGGTAACCGGGGGACCTCCTACAATGAGCAGTTCTTC
CSARGNRGTSYNEQFF
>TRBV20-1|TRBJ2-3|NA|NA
TGCAGTGTCGGACGGGACTCCACAGATACGCAGTATTTT
CSVGRDSTDTQYF
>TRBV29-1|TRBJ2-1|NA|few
TGCAGCGCTGAGGGTGAGCAGTTCTTC
CSAEGEQFF
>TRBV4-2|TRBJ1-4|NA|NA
TGTGCCAGCAGCCAAGCGAGCCAGGAGATTAATGAAAAACTGTTTTTT
CASSQASQEINEKLFF
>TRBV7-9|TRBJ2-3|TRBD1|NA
TGTGCCAGCAGGGGACAGCAACTCACAGATACGCAGTATTTT
CASRGQQLTDTQYF
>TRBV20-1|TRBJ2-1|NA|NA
TGCAGTGCTAGAGTTGCGGGCTTTCCCTACAATGAGCAGTTCTTC
CSARVAGFPYNEQFF
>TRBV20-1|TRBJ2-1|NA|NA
TGCAGTGCTAGGAGGTTAGCAGAAGGCGATGAGCAGTTCTTC
CSARRLAEGDEQFF